What follows are 23 T cell receptor beta chains derived from one specimen sequenced in a study of beta chain features in type 1 diabetes (dated by TCRdb to between 2017 and 2018). Libraries were constructed by the immunoSEQ multiplex PCR assay. The High Capacity cDNA Reverse Transcription Kit was used to reverse transcribe all of the isolated RNA, meaning that expressed TCRB transcripts were what got sequenced. This is the immuneACCESS table as TCRdb keeps it, with only in-frame sequences that have V and J called. A part of the clones is gone; compared with another copy, unresolved V genes explain less than half, and the rest is unexplained. This sample is represented by around 300,000 clones; 11% to 15% of them were singletons. The ten largest clonotypes hold more than 6.5% of the sample. The sample comprised central memory CD4+ T cells from blood. The source of these receptors is a young man in good health.

This clone has at least ten counts. In DNA, the CDR3 is TGTGCCAGCAGCCCCCGGGACGGCGGTAGCACAGATACGCAGTATTTT. Its protein is CASSPRDGGSTDTQYF. The rearrangement links TRBV4-2 to TRBJ2-3, with D perhaps being TRBD1 or TRBD2 (5 bases each). CDR1 and CDR2 (germline): LGHNA, YNFKEQ. The V and J ends lost 4 bases and 0 bases respectively, with 14 bases between them. CDR3 size: 16 residues.

The chain couples TRBV4-1 to TRBJ2-3; TRBD2 matches at 8 bases. Germline trimming cut 0 bases from V and 6 bases from J; bases unmatched to any gene: 5. CDR1 and CDR2 (germline): MGHRA, YSYEKL. The CDR3 is made up of 15 amino acids. The CDR3 nucleotides are TGCGCCAGCAGCCAAGATCGACGACTAGCGGATACGCAGTATTTT. Translated: CASSQDRRLADTQYF.

The chain is built from TRBV6-1 and TRBJ2-7, with TRBD2 identical over 8 bases. Germline trimming cut 11 bases from V and 3 bases from J; bases unmatched to any gene: 6. The V gene's germline CDR1 is MNHNS and CDR2 SASEGT. The length of the CDR3 is 12 residues. The CDR3 sequence is CAAGGGLYEQYF. CDR3 nucleotides: TGTGCCGCCGGGGGGGGACTCTACGAGCAGTACTTC.

V is TRBV7-8 and J is TRBJ2-3; 9 bases agree with TRBD1. CDR1 and CDR2 (germline): SGHVS, FQNEAQ. The junction had 8 bases not matched to a gene; V was cut back by 9 bases and J by 4 bases. This CDR3 is 14 amino acids long. CDR3 amino acids: CASTGTGRADTQYF. The CDR3, as DNA: TGTGCCAGTACCGGGACAGGGCGTGCAGATACGCAGTATTTT.

The genes are TRBV9 and TRBJ2-5, with TRBD2 matching 8 bases. Germline CDR1 reads SGDLS; CDR2 reads YYNGEE. Trimming took 3 bases from V and 1 from J; bases not matched to a gene: 14. The CDR3 is made up of 18 amino acids. The CDR3 spells CASSALQRGRLTQETQYF. CDR3 nucleotides: TGTGCCAGCAGCGCGCTACAGCGGGGGAGACTGACCCAAGAGACCCAGTACTTC.

This clone was picked up a small number of times. The chain employs TRBV30 and TRBJ1-1; 7 nucleotides line up with TRBD1. V lost 0 bases, J lost 7 bases, and 5 bases stayed unmatched. This CDR3 has 13 residues. From germline, CDR1 is GTSNPN and CDR2 SVGIG (reference sequence). DNA of the CDR3: TGTGCCTGGAGTGTCGACAGGGCGGTTGAAGCTTTCTTT. Protein: CAWSVDRAVEAFF.

The rearrangement uses TRBV2 and TRBJ1-2, with D unresolved. The germline CDR1 and CDR2 sequences are SNHLY and FYNNEI. The CDR3 has 14 residues. The germline V and J ends were trimmed by 7 bases and 0 bases, with 12 bases remaining between them. This CDR3 reads CASTLMASNYGYTF. CDR3 DNA: TGTGCCAGCACTTTGATGGCCTCTAACTATGGCTACACCTTC.

This clone was seen many times. V is TRBV19 and J is TRBJ2-7, with D perhaps matching TRBD1 (6 bases). The CDR3 has 11 residues. Trimming took 8 bases from V and 3 from J, leaving 8 bases between them. CDR1 is LNHDA and CDR2 is SQIVND in the germline V gene (reference sequence). Here the CDR3 DNA reads TGTGCCAGTGCAGGGGTCTACGAGCAGTACTTC. This gives the protein CASAGVYEQYF.

The gene calls are TRBV11-2 and TRBJ1-1; D gene ambiguous. Trimming left V 6 bases short and J 0 bases short, with 5 bases between. CDR1 and CDR2 (germline): SGHAT, FQNNGV. The CDR3 consists of 12 residues. The CDR3 is CASRALNTEAFF. In DNA form, the CDR3 reads TGTGCCAGCAGGGCTTTGAACACTGAAGCTTTCTTT.

This clone showed up just a few times. V usage is TRBV11-2 and J usage is TRBJ2-7, with D perhaps given as TRBD1 or TRBD2 (5 bases each). Trimming left V 5 bases short and J 6 bases short, with 17 bases between. CDR1 SGHAT and CDR2 FQNNGV come from the germline V gene. The CDR3 has 14 residues. CDR3 sequence (DNA): TGTGCCAGCAGCCAAGGCCCCTCAGGGAGCGAGCAGTACGTC. Its translation is CASSQGPSGSEQYV.

This sequence joins TRBV5-1 and TRBJ1-2; no definite D call. Germline V gene data show CDR1 as SGHRS and CDR2 as YFSETQ. The length of the CDR3 is 14 residues. Trimming shortened V by 0 bases and J by 6 bases, and 12 bases separated the two germline ends. The DNA of the CDR3 is TGCGCCAGCAGCTTGGGGGATGCGGGGAATGGCTACACCTTC. Protein: CASSLGDAGNGYTF.

This clone has only a few counts. The CDR3 protein is CSVAGQGDSQAFF. CDR3 nucleotides: TGCAGCGTAGCCGGACAGGGCGACTCTCAAGCTTTCTTT. The chain is built from TRBV29-1 and TRBJ1-1; 8 bases map to TRBD1. This CDR3 is 13 amino acids long. Germline values: CDR1 SQVTM, CDR2 ANQGSEA. V was clipped by 6 bases and J by 9 bases; unmatched bases: 12.

This sequence joins TRBV28 and TRBJ1-4; no reliable D call. The CDR3 runs to 14 residues. Trimming left V 2 bases short and J 8 bases short, with 12 bases between. From germline, CDR1 is MDHEN and CDR2 SYDVKM. The CDR3 here is CASSLGSNPEKLFF. CDR3 nucleotides: TGTGCCAGCAGTTTAGGCTCCAACCCGGAAAAACTGTTTTTT.

The chain couples TRBV9 to TRBJ1-3, with D possibly TRBD1 on 6 matching bases. V shed 3 bases and J shed 0 bases, with 13 bases lying between them. The CDR3 covers 16 residues. Germline CDR1 and CDR2: SGDLS and YYNGEE. CDR3 loop: CASSATTGFSGNTIYF. As DNA, the CDR3 is TGTGCCAGCAGCGCAACTACAGGGTTCTCTGGAAACACCATATATTTT.

This clone was picked up many times. The J gene is TRBJ2-3, the V gene TRBV14, with no clear D. The CDR3 extends over 12 amino acids. The V and J ends lost 1 base and 7 bases respectively, with 6 bases between them. Germline CDR1 SGHDN, CDR2 FVKESK. This CDR3 is CASSQGLNTQYF. For the CDR3, the DNA is TGTGCCAGCAGCCAAGGTCTAAATACGCAGTATTTT.

This clone was counted a few times. The genes are TRBV2 and TRBJ2-3; 8 bases line up with TRBD2. V was pared by 3 bases and J by 0 bases, with 2 bases of the junction left unmatched. Germline V gene sequence: CDR1 SNHLY, CDR2 FYNNEI. CDR3 length equals 15 residues. As DNA, the CDR3 is TGTGCCAGCAGTGACGGCGGGGGGAGCACAGATACGCAGTATTTT. It is translated as CASSDGGGSTDTQYF.

The genes are TRBV5-4 and TRBJ1-5, with D perhaps TRBD1 (6 bases). The length of the CDR3 is 16 residues. V dropped 0 bases and J dropped 5 bases, with 15 bases sitting between them. Germline V gene sequence: CDR1 SGHNT, CDR2 YYREEE (reference sequence). CDR3 protein: CASSLGGGHGDQPQHF. CDR3 sequence (DNA): TGTGCCAGCAGCTTGGGGGGGGGACACGGAGATCAGCCCCAGCATTTT. Combining the CDR3 with reference TRBV5-4 and TRBJ1-5 gives the whole variable domain ETGVTQSPTHLIKTRGQQVTLRCSSQSGHNTVSWYQQALGQGPQFIFQYYREEENGRGNFPPRFSGLQFPNYSSELNVNALELDDSALYLCASSLGGGHGDQPQHFGDGTRLSIL.

This clone was picked up a small number of times. The rearrangement joins TRBV18 to TRBJ2-2, with 12 positions matching TRBD2. With V trimmed by 3 bases and J by 3 bases, 2 bases remained unmatched. Per germline, CDR1 KGHSH and CDR2 LQKENI. This CDR3 has 16 residues. Written as DNA, the CDR3 is TGTGCCAGCTCACCCCGACTAGCGGGAGACACCGGGGAGCTGTTTTTT. Its translation is CASSPRLAGDTGELFF.

In its sample, this clone was seen many times. The chain couples TRBV5-4 to TRBJ2-7; a weak D match, TRBD2 (5 bases). V was trimmed by 4 bases and J by 5 bases, leaving 10 bases between them. The CDR3 contains 12 residues. Germline loops: CDR1 SGHNT, CDR2 YYREEE (reference sequence). The CDR3 is CASSARDHEQYF. CDR3 DNA sequence: TGTGCCAGCAGCGCCCGGGATCACGAGCAGTACTTC.

The rearrangement uses TRBV29-1 and TRBJ1-1; TRBD1 is a possible D gene (5 bases). Trimming stripped 3 bases from V and 4 bases from J, with 15 bases between. Germline V lookup: CDR1 SQVTM, CDR2 ANQGSEA. The length of the CDR3 is 14 residues. This chain's CDR3 is CSVDSAGGGTEAFF. CDR3 DNA sequence: TGCAGCGTTGATTCCGCGGGTGGGGGCACTGAAGCTTTCTTT.

This clone was picked up a small number of times. The chain is built from TRBV19 and TRBJ1-2; D ambiguous. The CDR3 is 11 residues long. CDR1 is LNHDA, CDR2 SQIVND, per germline (reference sequence). The V end was cut by 8 bases, the J end by 5 bases, with 9 bases between. The CDR3 sequence: CASRWEYGYTF. Here the CDR3 DNA reads TGTGCCAGTCGGTGGGAATATGGCTACACCTTC.

The sample holds many counts of this clone. V usage is TRBV28 and J usage is TRBJ1-5; D may be TRBD1 (5 bases). The CDR3 loop spans 15 amino acids. The germline gives CDR1 MDHEN, CDR2 SYDVKM. Trimming pared 3 bases from V and 3 bases from J, leaving 12 bases between. The CDR3 DNA is TGTGCCAGCAGTTTCCCCGGGGCGGACAATCAGCCCCAGCATTTT. This encodes CASSFPGADNQPQHF.

In its sample, this clone was seen a few times. The genes are TRBV7-2 and TRBJ2-6, with D possibly TRBD2 on 5 matching bases. This CDR3 has 17 residues. V was cut by 10 bases and J by 0 bases, with 19 bases left in between. In germline, CDR1 is SGHTA, CDR2 FQGNSA. CDR3: CAINGRDSSSGANVLTF. The CDR3 region has the DNA TGTGCCATCAACGGTCGGGATAGTTCCTCTGGGGCCAACGTCCTGACTTTC.